There are a few counts of the clone carrying this T cell receptor (beta chain). The CDR3 length is 16 residues. Germline trimming cut 4 bases from V and 4 bases from J; bases unmatched to any gene: 4. From germline, CDR1 is SGHRS and CDR2 YFSETQ. Under the authors' procedure: Amplification with reference gene primers provided the estimates of nucleated cell counts. TCRdb's copy holds only in-frame clones and misses some; the assay was immunoSEQ multiplex PCR. D and trimming were read from the DNA, whereas the V and J calls and clone size are those reported in that table. The sample records around 220,000 clones, approximately 79% being singletons. These data originate in a study of blood T cell repertoires in COVID-19. Study-level information: Italy, Spain and the United States were the sources of the convalescent and acute COVID-19 samples.

V usage is TRBV5-1 and J usage is TRBJ2-2; TRBD2 agrees at 13 bases. Specimen: peripheral blood. This clonotype was sampled from a woman aged 35 to 49 with active or convalescent COVID-19. The CDR3 nucleotides are TGCGCCAGCAGCCCCACTAGCGGGGGGGCCACCGGGGAGCTGTTTTTT. It specifies CASSPTSGGATGELFF.